This TCR beta chain was obtained from a study of OX40 agonist ivuxolimab in advanced cancers. Across the whole study: From about 23 to 85 years was the age range, with a mean of around 56 years, and over 70% were male.

The assay was immunoSEQ multiplex PCR, and TCRdb's table has in-frame clones only and misses some. Of 50,000 to 75,000 clones listed, around 87% were seen once; the top ten hold over 0.3%. Germline CDR1 MNHEY, CDR2 SVGAGI. CDR3 length: 15 residues. Trimming cost V 5 bases and J 0 bases, with 13 bases left between them. The sequences come from CD4+ or CD8+ T cells sorted from blood, collected in a trial of the OX40 agonist ivuxolimab. This clonotype was sampled from an adult with an advanced solid tumor such as melanoma, head and neck, liver or kidney cancer. The genes are TRBV6-5 and TRBJ1-1, with D possibly TRBD1 on 6 matching bases. CDR3 sequence: CASSRTGQLNTEAFF. The CDR3 region has the DNA TGTGCCAGCAGTCGAACAGGACAGCTGAACACTGAAGCTTTCTTT.